This TCR beta chain was sequenced in a study of CD8 T cells in ankylosing spondylitis. Study outcomes and limitations: In ankylosing spondylitis blood, a motif of 7 to 9 highly homologous TCR beta variants appeared characteristic. Significantly higher representation of disease-linked clones was reported for matched ankylosing spondylitis synovial fluid. Clones linked to the disease showed a CD8+ phenotype. They occurred at relatively low frequencies in peripheral blood.

This clonotype was counted only a few times. Its antigen is unidentified. Per germline, CDR1 SGHRS and CDR2 YFSETQ. The V end lost 0 bases, the J end lost 3 bases, and 15 bases lay between the germline ends. This CDR3 region has 16 residues. TCRdb re-derived calls from the 5' RACE reads in MiXCR, one entry per CDR3 protein. The profile shows 250,000 to 400,000 distinct CDR3 sequences, about 9.9% of them singletons. This rearrangement joins TRBV5-1 to TRBJ2-5; the D gene is possibly TRBD2 (7 bases). The sample was blood, either unsorted or a sorted T cell fraction (not recorded which). The clonotype was recovered from a female donor with ankylosing spondylitis or in good health (not recorded which). The CDR3: CASSLGRGAQKETQYF. DNA of the CDR3: TGCGCCAGCAGCTTGGGCCGGGGGGCGCAGAAAGAGACCCAGTACTTC.